This T cell receptor beta chain was profiled in a study of T-cell reconstitution after alpha-beta-depleted transplantation in children. CDR3 length: 14 residues. Trimming stripped 1 base from V and 5 bases from J, with 12 bases between. A few counts support this clonotype. Unique molecular identifiers were incorporated when the TCRbeta library was constructed. TCRdb re-analysed the PCR reads in MiXCR, keeping a single row per CDR3 protein. The data show more than 450,000 distinct CDR3 sequences, 15% to 20% seen once. Sequenced material: PBMCs from the stem cell graft donor, taken from the stem cell graft. This TCR was recovered from a human donor who donated a stem cell graft to a child with acute lymphoblastic leukemia. The chain has TRBV12-3 or TRBV12-4 and TRBJ2-7; weak D call: TRBD1 (6 bases). CDR3 amino acids: CASSLGGRRNEQYF. CDR3 nucleotides: TGTGCCAGCAGTTTAGGGGGGCGCCGGAACGAGCAGTACTTC.